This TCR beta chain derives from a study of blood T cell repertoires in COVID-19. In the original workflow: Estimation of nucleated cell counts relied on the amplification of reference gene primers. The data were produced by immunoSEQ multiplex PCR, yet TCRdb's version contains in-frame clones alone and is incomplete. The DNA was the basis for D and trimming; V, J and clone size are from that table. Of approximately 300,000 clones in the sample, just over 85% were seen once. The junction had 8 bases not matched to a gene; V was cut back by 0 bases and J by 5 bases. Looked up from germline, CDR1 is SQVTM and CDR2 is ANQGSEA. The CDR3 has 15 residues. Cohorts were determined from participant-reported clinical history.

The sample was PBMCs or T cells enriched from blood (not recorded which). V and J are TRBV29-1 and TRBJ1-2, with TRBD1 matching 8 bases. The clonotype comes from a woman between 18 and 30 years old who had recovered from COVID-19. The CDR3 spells CSVEESGTGWYGYTF. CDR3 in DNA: TGCAGCGTTGAAGAGTCCGGGACAGGCTGGTATGGCTACACCTTC.